These 22 T cell receptor beta chains were sequenced from one sample in a study of Tregs in tolerant kidney transplant recipients. Sequencing used immunoSEQ multiplex PCR; TCRdb keeps in-frame clones, though not all of them. In the table there are 45,000 or so clones, roughly nine tenths of which are singletons. Related graft donors supplied nonmyeloablative bone marrow transplants, and mixed chimerism was transient. The sample here was CD8+ T cells from blood (PBMCs), taken 12 months after the transplant. All receptors derive from a human patient who received a combined kidney and bone marrow transplant. Part of the T cell pool may stem from the graft donor.

In its sample, this clone was seen once. The V and J genes are TRBV2 and TRBJ2-1; D not resolved. Germline CDR1 reads SNHLY; CDR2 reads FYNNEI. Trimming removed 4 bases at V and 5 bases at J, with 6 bases between. CDR3 length: 12 residues. In DNA form, the CDR3 reads TGTGCCAGCAGTGGTCAGAACAATGAGCAGTTCTTC. It translates to CASSGQNNEQFF.

The CDR3 region is CASSYNGHNYGYTF. CDR3 sequence (DNA): TGTGCCAGCAGTTACAACGGACATAACTATGGCTACACCTTC. This sequence joins TRBV6-5 and TRBJ1-2; D perhaps matches TRBD1 (5 bases). Germline V lookup: CDR1 MNHEY, CDR2 SVGAGI. This CDR3 contains 14 residues. The V end lost 2 bases, the J end lost 1 base, and 8 bases lay between the germline ends.

J is TRBJ2-1 and V is TRBV7-9; TRBD2 agrees at 11 bases. This CDR3 spans 15 amino acids. Unmatched junction bases numbered 4, after V lost 5 bases and J lost 4 bases. CDR1 SEHNR and CDR2 FQNEAQ come from the germline V gene (reference sequence). CDR3 loop: CASSATSGKYNEQFF. For the CDR3, the DNA is TGTGCCAGCAGCGCGACTAGCGGGAAATACAATGAGCAGTTCTTC.

The J gene is TRBJ2-7, the V gene TRBV5-6; 8 nucleotides align to TRBD1. Losses at the gene ends were 2 bases for V and 3 bases for J; bases not matched to a gene: 4. Germline CDR1 and CDR2: SGHDT and YYEEEE. The CDR3 covers 14 residues. The CDR3 coding sequence is TGTGCCAGCAGCTTTGGACAGGGTTTCTACGAGCAGTACTTC. Protein: CASSFGQGFYEQYF.

J is TRBJ2-3 and V is TRBV27; possible D gene TRBD2, 5 bases. Trimming stripped 1 base from V and 1 base from J, with 12 bases between. This CDR3 contains 16 residues. Germline CDR1 is MNHEY and CDR2 is SMNVEV (reference sequence). The CDR3 region has the DNA TGTGCCAGCAGTTTATATTCCGGGGTACGCACAGATACGCAGTATTTT. This encodes CASSLYSGVRTDTQYF.

The rearrangement joins TRBV5-1 to TRBJ2-7, with D maybe TRBD2 (5 bases). The CDR3 consists of 16 residues. The germline CDR1 and CDR2 sequences are SGHRS and YFSETQ. The ends were cut back, 0 bases at V and 1 base at J, with 14 bases in the middle. This CDR3 reads CASSLDLSTGSYEQYF. CDR3 sequence (DNA): TGCGCCAGCAGCTTGGACTTGTCGACGGGATCCTACGAGCAGTACTTC.

V usage is TRBV6-1 and J usage is TRBJ1-2; D might be TRBD1 (6 bases). The V end was cut by 4 bases, the J end by 2 bases, with 20 bases between. The CDR3 totals 17 residues. Germline V CDR1 and CDR2: MNHNS, SASEGT. In DNA, the CDR3 is TGTGCCAGCAGTGGGGGAGGGGGGCGCATAACCAACTATGGCTACACCTTC. It translates to CASSGGGGRITNYGYTF.

The rearrangement links TRBV9 to TRBJ1-2, with D tentatively TRBD1 (6 bases). This CDR3 is 15 amino acids long. V was trimmed by 0 bases and J by 3 bases, leaving 12 bases between them. Germline V gives CDR1 SGDLS, CDR2 YYNGEE. The CDR3 nucleotides read TGTGCCAGCAGCGTAGCTTCAGGGGTTGACTATGGCTACACCTTC. Translating it yields CASSVASGVDYGYTF.

The V and J genes are TRBV4-1 and TRBJ2-5, with D maybe TRBD2 (6 bases). Germline values: CDR1 MGHRA, CDR2 YSYEKL. V dropped 10 bases and J dropped 4 bases, with 19 bases sitting between them. CDR3 size: 14 residues. The CDR3 DNA reads TGCGCCACCTCGAGGCGCGGGAAGGGAGAGACCCAGTACTTC. This gives the protein CATSRRGKGETQYF.

V is TRBV28 and J is TRBJ1-1, with D possibly being TRBD1 (5 bases). Germline CDR1 reads MDHEN; CDR2 reads SYDVKM. With 5 bases removed from V and 4 bases from J, the gap between germline ends came to 17 bases. The CDR3 length is 15 residues. The DNA of the CDR3 is TGTGCCAGCAGTGCCCACGGGACGCGGGGCACTGAAGCTTTCTTT. It translates to CASSAHGTRGTEAFF.

The chain uses TRBV13 and TRBJ2-3; 9 bases fit TRBD1. Looked up from germline, CDR1 is PRHDT and CDR2 is FYEKMQ (reference sequence). This CDR3 is 18 amino acids long. V was pared by 4 bases and J by 0 bases, with 11 bases of the junction left unmatched. This CDR3 reads CASSWGQGFPISTDTQYF. As DNA, the CDR3 is TGTGCCAGCAGCTGGGGACAGGGCTTCCCTATAAGCACAGATACGCAGTATTTT.

The rearrangement links TRBV9 to TRBJ2-7; unclear D gene. CDR1 and CDR2 from the germline V gene are SGDLS and YYNGEE. With 0 bases removed from V and 2 bases from J, the gap between germline ends came to 6 bases. The CDR3 runs 13 residues. CDR3 nucleotide sequence: TGTGCCAGCAGCGTAGGTTCGGCCTACGAGCAGTACTTC. As protein: CASSVGSAYEQYF.

The chain is built from TRBV11-2 and TRBJ1-2, with D perhaps matching TRBD1 (5 bases). Per the germline V gene, CDR1 is SGHAT and CDR2 is FQNNGV. The CDR3 consists of 13 residues. Trimming pared 4 bases from V and 1 base from J, leaving 7 bases between. CDR3 bases: TGTGCCAGCAGCTCGCAGGGTAACTATGGCTACACCTTC. Translated: CASSSQGNYGYTF.

This clone was detected once. The chain couples TRBV2 to TRBJ1-4; TRBD1 matches at 9 bases. V lost 6 bases to trimming and J lost 6 bases; unmatched junction nucleotides: 11. The CDR3 runs 16 residues. Germline lookup yields CDR1 SNHLY and CDR2 FYNNEI. Written as DNA, the CDR3 is TGTGCCAGCAGGACTAGGACAGGGGTCCAGCATGAAAAACTGTTTTTT. Its protein product is CASRTRTGVQHEKLFF.

The V call is TRBV7-8, the J call TRBJ2-3, with D hard to call. Deletions cut 5 bases from V and 3 bases from J, with 6 bases between. The length of the CDR3 is 12 residues. From germline, CDR1 is SGHVS and CDR2 FQNEAQ. DNA for the CDR3: TGTGCCAGCAGCCCCCCTACAGATACGCAGTATTTT. It specifies CASSPPTDTQYF.

The chain recombines TRBV5-4 with TRBJ2-7; D perhaps matches TRBD2 (5 bases). Germline V gives CDR1 SGHNT, CDR2 YYREEE (reference sequence). This CDR3 is built from 15 residues. V was clipped by 2 bases and J by 2 bases, with 14 bases between them. This CDR3 is CASSFVSGVAYEQYF. As DNA, the CDR3 is TGTGCCAGCAGCTTCGTTTCCGGGGTCGCCTACGAGCAGTACTTC.

The chain links TRBV7-3 to TRBJ2-2; the match to TRBD2 covers 13 bases. The V and J ends lost 5 bases and 7 bases, in that order; junction bases with no gene match: 7. Germline V CDR1 and CDR2: SGHTA, FQGTGA. The CDR3 sequence is 16 residues long. The CDR3 sequence: CASSPLAGGLGGELFF. DNA of the CDR3: TGTGCCAGCAGCCCACTAGCGGGGGGGCTTGGCGGGGAGCTGTTTTTT.

The chain links TRBV7-9 to TRBJ2-5; tentatively, D is TRBD1 (6 bases). The V end lost 1 base, the J end lost 0 bases, and 15 bases lay between the germline ends. CDR3 length: 17 residues. Germline V gene data show CDR1 as SEHNR and CDR2 as FQNEAQ (reference sequence). This CDR3 reads CASSLVPSRGYQETQYF. DNA of the CDR3: TGTGCCAGCAGCTTAGTCCCATCCAGGGGCTACCAAGAGACCCAGTACTTC.

J is TRBJ2-7 and V is TRBV14, with 12 bases matching TRBD1. CDR3 length: 16 residues. Germline V gene lookup returns CDR1 SGHDN and CDR2 FVKESK. The V and J ends lost 3 bases and 4 bases, in that order; junction bases with no gene match: 7. In DNA form, the CDR3 reads TGTGCCAGCAGCCACCCGGGACAGGGGGCTCCGTACGAGCAGTACTTC. Protein: CASSHPGQGAPYEQYF.

With respect to this clone: One junction end disagrees with the germline gene, perhaps due to a read error. V is TRBV9 and J is TRBJ1-6, with D possibly TRBD1 on 6 matching bases. Germline V lookup: CDR1 SGDLS, CDR2 YYNGEE. The CDR3 sequence is 18 residues long. The CDR3 sequence is CASSVHRDPSSYNSPLHF. The DNA for the CDR3 is TGTGCCAGCAGCGTACACAGGGATCCGAGCTCCTATAATTCCCCCCTCCACTTT.

The chain joins TRBV4-1 to TRBJ2-7; no firm D call. The CDR3 covers 14 residues. Trimming shortened V by 0 bases and J by 5 bases, and 11 bases separated the two germline ends. CDR1 MGHRA and CDR2 YSYEKL come from the germline V gene. As DNA, the CDR3 is TGCGCCAGCAGCCAAGAGGAGTCTGCGGACGAGCAGTACTTC. Protein: CASSQEESADEQYF.

This sequence joins TRBV7-8 and TRBJ2-7; TRBD1 might be the D (6 bases). CDR3 length: 14 amino acids. CDR1 and CDR2 (germline): SGHVS, FQNEAQ. Trimming removed 2 bases from V and 3 bases from J, with 11 bases in between. The CDR3 DNA follows: TGTGCCAGCAGCTTAAAGGGGGTCTACTACGAGCAGTACTTC. Translated: CASSLKGVYYEQYF.